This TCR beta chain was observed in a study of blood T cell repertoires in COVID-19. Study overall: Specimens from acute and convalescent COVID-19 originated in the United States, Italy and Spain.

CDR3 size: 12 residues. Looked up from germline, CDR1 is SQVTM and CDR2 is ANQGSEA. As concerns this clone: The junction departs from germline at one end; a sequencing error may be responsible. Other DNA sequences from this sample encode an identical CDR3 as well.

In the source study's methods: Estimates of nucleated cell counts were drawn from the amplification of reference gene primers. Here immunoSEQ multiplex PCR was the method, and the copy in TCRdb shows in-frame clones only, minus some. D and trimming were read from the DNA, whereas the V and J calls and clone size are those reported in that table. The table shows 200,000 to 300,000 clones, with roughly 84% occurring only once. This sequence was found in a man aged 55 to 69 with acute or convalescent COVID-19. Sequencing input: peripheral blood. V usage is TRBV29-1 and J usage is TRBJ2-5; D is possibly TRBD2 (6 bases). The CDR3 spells CSVGGAGETQYF. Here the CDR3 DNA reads TGCAGTGTTGGCGGGGCAGGAGAGACCCAGTACTTC.